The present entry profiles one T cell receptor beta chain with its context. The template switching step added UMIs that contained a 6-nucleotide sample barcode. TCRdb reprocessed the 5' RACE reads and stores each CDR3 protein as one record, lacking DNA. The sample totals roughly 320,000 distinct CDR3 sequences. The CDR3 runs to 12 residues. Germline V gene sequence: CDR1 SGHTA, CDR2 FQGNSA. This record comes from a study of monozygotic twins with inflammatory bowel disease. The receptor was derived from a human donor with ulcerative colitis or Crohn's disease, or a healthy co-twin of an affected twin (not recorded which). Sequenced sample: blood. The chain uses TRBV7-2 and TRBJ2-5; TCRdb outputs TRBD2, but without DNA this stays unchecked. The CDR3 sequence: CASSSSSVAQYF.